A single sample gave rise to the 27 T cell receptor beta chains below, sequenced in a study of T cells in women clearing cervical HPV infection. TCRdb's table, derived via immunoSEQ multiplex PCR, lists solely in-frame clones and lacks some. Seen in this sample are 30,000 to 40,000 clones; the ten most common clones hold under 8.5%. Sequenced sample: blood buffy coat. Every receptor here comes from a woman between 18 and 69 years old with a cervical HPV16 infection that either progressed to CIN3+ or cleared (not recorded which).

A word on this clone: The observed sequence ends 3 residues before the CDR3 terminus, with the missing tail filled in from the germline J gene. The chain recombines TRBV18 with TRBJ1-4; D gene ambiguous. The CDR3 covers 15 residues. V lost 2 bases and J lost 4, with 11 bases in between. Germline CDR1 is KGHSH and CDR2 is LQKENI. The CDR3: CASSPNGRGNEKLFF. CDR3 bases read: TGTGCCAGCTCACCAAACGGACGGGGTAATGAAAAA.

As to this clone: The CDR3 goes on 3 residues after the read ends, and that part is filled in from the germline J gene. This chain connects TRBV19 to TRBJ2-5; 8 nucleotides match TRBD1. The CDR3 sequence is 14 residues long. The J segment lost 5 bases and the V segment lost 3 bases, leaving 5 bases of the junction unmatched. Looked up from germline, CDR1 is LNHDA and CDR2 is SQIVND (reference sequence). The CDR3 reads CASSIGQGGETQYF. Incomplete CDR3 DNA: TGTGCCAGTAGTATTGGACAGGGCGGGGAGACC.

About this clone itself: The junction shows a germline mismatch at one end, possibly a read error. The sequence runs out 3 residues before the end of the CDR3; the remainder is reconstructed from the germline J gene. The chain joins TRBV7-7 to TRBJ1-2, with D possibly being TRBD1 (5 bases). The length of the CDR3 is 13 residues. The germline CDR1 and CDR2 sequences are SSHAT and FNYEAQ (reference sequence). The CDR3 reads CASSRDYGDDYTF. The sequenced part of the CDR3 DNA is TGTGCTAGCAGCCGGGACTATGGTGATGAC.

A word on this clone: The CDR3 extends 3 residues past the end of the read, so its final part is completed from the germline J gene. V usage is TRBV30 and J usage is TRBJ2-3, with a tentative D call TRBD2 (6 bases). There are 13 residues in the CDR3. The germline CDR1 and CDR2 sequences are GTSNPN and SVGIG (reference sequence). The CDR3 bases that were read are TGTGCCTGGAGTGTTGGAGGGGATCAGCCG. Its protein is CAWSVGGDQP. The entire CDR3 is CAWSVGGDQPQYF.

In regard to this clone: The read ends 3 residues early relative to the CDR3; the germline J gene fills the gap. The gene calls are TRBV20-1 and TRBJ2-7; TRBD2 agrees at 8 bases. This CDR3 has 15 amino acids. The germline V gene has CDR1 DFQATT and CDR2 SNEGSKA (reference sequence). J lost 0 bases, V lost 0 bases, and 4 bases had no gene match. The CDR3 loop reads CSARDIAGSSYEQYF. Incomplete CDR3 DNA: TGCAGTGCTAGAGATATAGCGGGGAGCTCCTACGAG.

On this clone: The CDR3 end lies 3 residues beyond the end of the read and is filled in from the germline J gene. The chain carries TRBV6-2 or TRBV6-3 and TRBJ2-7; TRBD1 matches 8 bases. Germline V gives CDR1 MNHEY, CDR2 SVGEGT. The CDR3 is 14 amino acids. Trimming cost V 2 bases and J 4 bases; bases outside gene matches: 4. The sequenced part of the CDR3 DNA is TGTGCCAGCAGTTACCGGACAGGGTTATACGAG. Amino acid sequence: CASSYRTGLYE. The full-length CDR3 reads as CASSYRTGLYEQYF.

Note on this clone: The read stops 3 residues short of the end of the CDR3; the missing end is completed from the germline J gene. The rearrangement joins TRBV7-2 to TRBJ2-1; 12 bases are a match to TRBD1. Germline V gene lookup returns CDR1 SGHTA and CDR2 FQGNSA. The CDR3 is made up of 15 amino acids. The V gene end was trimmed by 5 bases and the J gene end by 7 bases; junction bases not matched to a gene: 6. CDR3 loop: CASSRGQGAGNEQFF. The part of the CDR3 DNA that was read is TGTGCCAGCAGCCGGGGACAGGGGGCTGGAAATGAG. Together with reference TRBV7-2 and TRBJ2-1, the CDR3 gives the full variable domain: GAGVSQSPSNKVTEKGKDVELRCDPISGHTALYWYRQSLGQGLEFLIYFQGNSAPDKSGLPSDRFSAERTGGSVSTLTIQRTQQEDSAVYLCASSRGQGAGNEQFFGPGTRLTVL.

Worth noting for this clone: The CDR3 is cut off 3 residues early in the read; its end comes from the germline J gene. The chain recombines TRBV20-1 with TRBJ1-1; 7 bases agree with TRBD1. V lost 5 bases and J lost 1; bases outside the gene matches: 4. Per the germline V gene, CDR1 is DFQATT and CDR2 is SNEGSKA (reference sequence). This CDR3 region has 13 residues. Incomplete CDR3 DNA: TGCAGTGCTGGCCGGGACAGGAACACTGAA. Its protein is CSAGRDRNTE. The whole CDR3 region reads CSAGRDRNTEAFF.

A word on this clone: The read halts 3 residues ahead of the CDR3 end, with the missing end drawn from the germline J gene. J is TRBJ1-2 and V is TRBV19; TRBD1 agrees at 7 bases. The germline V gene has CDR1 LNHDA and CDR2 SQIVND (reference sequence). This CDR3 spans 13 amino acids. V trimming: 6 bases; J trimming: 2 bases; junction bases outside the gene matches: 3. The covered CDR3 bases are TGTGCCAGTAGGCCGGGACAGAACTATGGC. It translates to CASRPGQNYG. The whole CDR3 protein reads CASRPGQNYGYTF.

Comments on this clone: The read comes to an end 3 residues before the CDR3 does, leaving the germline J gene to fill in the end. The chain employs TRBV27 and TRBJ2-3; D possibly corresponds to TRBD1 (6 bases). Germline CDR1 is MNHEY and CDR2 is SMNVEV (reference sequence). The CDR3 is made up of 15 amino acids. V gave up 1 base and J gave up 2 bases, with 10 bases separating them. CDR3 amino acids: CASSLWPGVTDTQYF. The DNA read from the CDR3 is TGTGCCAGCAGTTTATGGCCAGGGGTCACAGATACG.

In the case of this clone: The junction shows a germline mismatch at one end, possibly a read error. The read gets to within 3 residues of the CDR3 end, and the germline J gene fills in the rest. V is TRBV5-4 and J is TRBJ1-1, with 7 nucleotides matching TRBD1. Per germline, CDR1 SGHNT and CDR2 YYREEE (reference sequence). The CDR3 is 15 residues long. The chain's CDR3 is CANSHQGTANTEAFF. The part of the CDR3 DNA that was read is TGTGCCAACAGCCATCAAGGGACAGCGAACACTGAA.

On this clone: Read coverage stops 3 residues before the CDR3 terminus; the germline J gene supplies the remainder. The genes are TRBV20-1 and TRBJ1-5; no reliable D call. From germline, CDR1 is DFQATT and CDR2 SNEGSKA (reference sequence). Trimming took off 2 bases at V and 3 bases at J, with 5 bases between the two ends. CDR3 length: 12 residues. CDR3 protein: CSARLSNQPQHF. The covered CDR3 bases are TGCAGTGCTAGACTATCCAATCAGCCC.

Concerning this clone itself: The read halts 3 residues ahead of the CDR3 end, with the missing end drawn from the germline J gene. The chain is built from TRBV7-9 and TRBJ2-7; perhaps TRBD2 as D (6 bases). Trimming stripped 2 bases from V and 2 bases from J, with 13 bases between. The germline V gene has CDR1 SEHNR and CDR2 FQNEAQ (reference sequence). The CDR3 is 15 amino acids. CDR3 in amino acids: CASSLRGARTYEQYF. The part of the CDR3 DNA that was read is TGTGCCAGCAGCTTACGCGGGGCACGTACCTACGAG.

This CDR3 is CSARQGLDSNQPQHF. Incomplete CDR3 DNA: TGCAGTGCTAGGCAGGGGCTAGATAGCAATCAGCCC. The chain combines TRBV20-1 with TRBJ1-5; the D gene is possibly TRBD1 (6 bases). The DNA ends 3 residues before the CDR3 does, and the rest of the CDR3 is filled in from the germline J gene. This CDR3 has 15 amino acids. Germline CDR1 is DFQATT and CDR2 is SNEGSKA (reference sequence). V was cut by 3 bases and J by 0 bases, with 12 bases left in between.

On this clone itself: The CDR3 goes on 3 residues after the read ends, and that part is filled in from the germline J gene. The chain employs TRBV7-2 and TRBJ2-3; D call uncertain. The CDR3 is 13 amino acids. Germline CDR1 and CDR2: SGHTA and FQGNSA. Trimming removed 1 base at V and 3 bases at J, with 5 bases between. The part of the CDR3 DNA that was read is TGTGCCAGCAGCTTAGACTGGACAGATACG. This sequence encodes CASSLDWTDT. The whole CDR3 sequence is CASSLDWTDTQYF. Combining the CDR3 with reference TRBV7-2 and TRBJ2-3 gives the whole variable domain GAGVSQSPSNKVTEKGKDVELRCDPISGHTALYWYRQSLGQGLEFLIYFQGNSAPDKSGLPSDRFSAERTGGSVSTLTIQRTQQEDSAVYLCASSLDWTDTQYFGPGTRLTVL.

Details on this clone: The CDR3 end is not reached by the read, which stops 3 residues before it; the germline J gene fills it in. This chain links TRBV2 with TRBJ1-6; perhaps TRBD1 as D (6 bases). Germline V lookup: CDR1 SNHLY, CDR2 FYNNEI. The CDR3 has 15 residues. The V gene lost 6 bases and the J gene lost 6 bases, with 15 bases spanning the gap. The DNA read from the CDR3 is TGTGCCAGCAGCCCCAGGGGAGGTGGTAATTCACCC. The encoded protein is CASSPRGGGNSP. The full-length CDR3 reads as CASSPRGGGNSPLHF.

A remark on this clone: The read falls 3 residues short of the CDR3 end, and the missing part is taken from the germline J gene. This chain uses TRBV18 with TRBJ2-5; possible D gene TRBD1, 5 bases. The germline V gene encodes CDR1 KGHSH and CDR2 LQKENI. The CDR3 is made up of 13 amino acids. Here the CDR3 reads CASSPRGQGTQYF. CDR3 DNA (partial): TGTGCCAGCTCACCCCGTGGGCAGGGAACC.

The part of the CDR3 DNA that was read is TGTGCCAGCAGCTCGGACAGGGCGGTTGGT. Translation gives CASSSDRAVG. The full CDR3 is CASSSDRAVGQYF. The rearrangement joins TRBV5-6 to TRBJ2-4; TRBD1 matches 8 bases. The sequence runs out 3 residues before the end of the CDR3; the remainder is reconstructed from the germline J gene. The CDR3 consists of 13 residues. Germline V gene lookup returns CDR1 SGHDT and CDR2 YYEEEE.

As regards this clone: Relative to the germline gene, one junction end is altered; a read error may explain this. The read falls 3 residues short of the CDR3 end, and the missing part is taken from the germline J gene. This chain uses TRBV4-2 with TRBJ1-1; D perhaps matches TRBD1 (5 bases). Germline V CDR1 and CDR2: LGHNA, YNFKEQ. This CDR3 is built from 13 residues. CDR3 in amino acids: CASSQGANTEAFF. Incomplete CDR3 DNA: TGCGCCAGCAGCCAAGGGGCGAACACTGAA.

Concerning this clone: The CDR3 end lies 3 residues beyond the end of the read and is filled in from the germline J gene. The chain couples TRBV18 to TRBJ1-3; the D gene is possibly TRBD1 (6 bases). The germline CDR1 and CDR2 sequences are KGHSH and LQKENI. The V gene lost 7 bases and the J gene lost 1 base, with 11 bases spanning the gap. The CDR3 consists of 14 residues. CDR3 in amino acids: CASLLQGSGNTIYF. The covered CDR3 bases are TGTGCCAGCTTACTACAGGGTTCTGGAAACACC.

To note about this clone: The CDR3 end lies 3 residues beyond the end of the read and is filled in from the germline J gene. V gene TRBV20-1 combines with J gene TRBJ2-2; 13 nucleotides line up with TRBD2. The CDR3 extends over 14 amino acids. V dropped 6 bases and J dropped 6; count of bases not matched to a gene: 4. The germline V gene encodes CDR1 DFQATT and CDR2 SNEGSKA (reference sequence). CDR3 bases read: TGCAGTGCCCTGGGACTAGCGGGGTCCGGGGAG. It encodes CSALGLAGSGE. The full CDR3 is CSALGLAGSGELFF.

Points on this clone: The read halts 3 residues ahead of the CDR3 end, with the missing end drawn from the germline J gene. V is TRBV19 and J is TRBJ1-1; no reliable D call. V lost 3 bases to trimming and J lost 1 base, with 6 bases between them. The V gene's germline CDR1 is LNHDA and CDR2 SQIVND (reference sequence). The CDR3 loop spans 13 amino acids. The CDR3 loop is CASSIAQNTEAFF. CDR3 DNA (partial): TGTGCCAGTAGTATCGCGCAGAACACTGAA.

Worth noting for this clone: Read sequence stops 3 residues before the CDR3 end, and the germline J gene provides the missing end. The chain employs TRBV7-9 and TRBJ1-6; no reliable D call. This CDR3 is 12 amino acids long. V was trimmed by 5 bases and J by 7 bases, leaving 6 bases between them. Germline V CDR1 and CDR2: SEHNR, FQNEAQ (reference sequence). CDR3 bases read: TGTGCCAGCAGCGCCACAAATTCACCC. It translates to CASSATNSP. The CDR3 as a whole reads CASSATNSPLHF.

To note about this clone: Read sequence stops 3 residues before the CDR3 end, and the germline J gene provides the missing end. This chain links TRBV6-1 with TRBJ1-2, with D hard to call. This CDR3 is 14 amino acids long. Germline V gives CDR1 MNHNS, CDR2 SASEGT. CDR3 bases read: TGTGCCAGCAGTGATTGGACTAGAAGCTACGAC. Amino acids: CASSDWTRSYD. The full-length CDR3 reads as CASSDWTRSYDYTF.

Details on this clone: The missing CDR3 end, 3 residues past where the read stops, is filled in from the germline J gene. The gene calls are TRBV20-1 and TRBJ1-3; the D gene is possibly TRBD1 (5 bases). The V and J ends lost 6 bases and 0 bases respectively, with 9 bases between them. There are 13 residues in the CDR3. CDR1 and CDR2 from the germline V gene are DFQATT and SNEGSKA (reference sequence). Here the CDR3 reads CSAGDYSGNTIYF. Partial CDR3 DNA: TGCAGTGCGGGGGACTACTCTGGAAACACC.

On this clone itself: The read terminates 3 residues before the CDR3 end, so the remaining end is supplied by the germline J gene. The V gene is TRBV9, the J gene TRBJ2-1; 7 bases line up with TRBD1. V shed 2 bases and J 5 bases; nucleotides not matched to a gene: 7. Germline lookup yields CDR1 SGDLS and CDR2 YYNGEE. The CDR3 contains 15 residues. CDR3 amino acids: CASSVSGTANNEQFF. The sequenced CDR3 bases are TGTGCCAGCAGCGTTTCCGGGACAGCTAACAATGAG. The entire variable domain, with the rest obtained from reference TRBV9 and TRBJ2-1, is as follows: DSGVTQTPKHLITATGQRVTLRCSPRSGDLSVYWYQQSLDQGLQFLIQYYNGEERAKGNILERFSAQQFPDLHSELNLSSLELGDSALYFCASSVSGTANNEQFFGPGTRLTVL.

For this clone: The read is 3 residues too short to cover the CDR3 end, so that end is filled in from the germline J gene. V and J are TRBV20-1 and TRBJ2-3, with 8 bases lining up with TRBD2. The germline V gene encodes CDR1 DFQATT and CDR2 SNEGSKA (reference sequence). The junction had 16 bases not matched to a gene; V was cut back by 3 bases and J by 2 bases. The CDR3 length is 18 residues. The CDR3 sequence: CSASGAVGVAGSTDTQYF. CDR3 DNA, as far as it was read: TGCAGTGCTAGTGGGGCCGTCGGGGTAGCGGGGTCCACAGATACG.